Presented here are 32 T cell receptor beta chains from one specimen sequenced in a study of T cell changes during pregnancy in multiple sclerosis. Assay used: immunoSEQ multiplex PCR; TCRdb lists only in-frame clones, some missing. This sample yields approximately 100,000 clones, of which about 92% are seen a single time; 1% to 1.5% belongs to the top ten. The input for sequencing was peripheral blood, taken in the second trimester of pregnancy. The receptors come from a female donor with multiple sclerosis, enrolled in a pregnancy study.

This chain uses TRBV10-3 with TRBJ2-7, with 13 bases identical to TRBD2. In germline, CDR1 is ENHRY, CDR2 SYGVKD. The CDR3 is made up of 15 amino acids. The V segment lost 3 bases and the J segment 4 bases; nucleotides outside the gene matches: 3. CDR3 amino acids: CAISEGLAGVYEQYF. DNA of the CDR3: TGTGCCATCAGTGAAGGACTAGCGGGGGTTTACGAGCAGTACTTC.

V gene TRBV9 combines with J gene TRBJ2-2; 7 bases fit TRBD1. The germline CDR1 and CDR2 sequences are SGDLS and YYNGEE. V lost 5 bases, J lost 2 bases, and 3 bases stayed unmatched. The CDR3 totals 14 residues. CDR3 residues: CASRPGGNTGELFF. Here the CDR3 DNA reads TGTGCCAGCAGACCAGGGGGAAACACCGGGGAGCTGTTTTTT. Full variable domain (missing parts from reference TRBV9 and TRBJ2-2): DSGVTQTPKHLITATGQRVTLRCSPRSGDLSVYWYQQSLDQGLQFLIQYYNGEERAKGNILERFSAQQFPDLHSELNLSSLELGDSALYFCASRPGGNTGELFFGEGSRLTVL.

The rearrangement joins TRBV10-2 to TRBJ1-2; D uncertain. Germline CDR1 and CDR2: WSHSY and SAAADI. The CDR3 is 15 residues long. The germline V and J ends were trimmed by 3 bases and 4 bases, with 15 bases remaining between them. As DNA, the CDR3 is TGCGCCAGCAGTGAATCGGTGACTCACGTCTATGGCTACACCTTC. Translated: CASSESVTHVYGYTF.

The CDR3 sequence is CASSLYSPPKQYF. CDR3 DNA sequence: TGTGCCAGCAGTTTATACTCACCCCCCAAGCAGTACTTC. The V call is TRBV28, the J call TRBJ2-7; D unresolved. V dropped 1 base and J dropped 8 bases, with 12 bases sitting between them. The CDR3 is made up of 13 amino acids. Germline loops: CDR1 MDHEN, CDR2 SYDVKM.

J is TRBJ2-2 and V is TRBV9; TRBD1 matches 7 bases. This CDR3 region has 15 residues. The germline V gene encodes CDR1 SGDLS and CDR2 YYNGEE. The V segment lost 5 bases and the J segment 0 bases; nucleotides outside the gene matches: 4. CDR3 in DNA: TGTGCCAGCAGTGTTGGACAGGCGAACACCGGGGAGCTGTTTTTT. Protein: CASSVGQANTGELFF.

The chain combines TRBV7-9 with TRBJ2-7; 11 bases match TRBD2. V shed 5 bases, J shed 4 bases, and the junction held 10 bases outside the gene matches. The CDR3 is made up of 16 amino acids. Per the germline V gene, CDR1 is SEHNR and CDR2 is FQNEAQ (reference sequence). The CDR3 DNA reads TGTGCCAGCAGCCGAAATAGCGGGAGGGCCGATTACGAGCAGTACTTC. Amino acid sequence: CASSRNSGRADYEQYF.

The rearrangement links TRBV28 to TRBJ1-1; 10 bases match TRBD1. The CDR3 is made up of 16 amino acids. After removal of 4 bases from V and 5 bases from J, the junction contained 10 bases not matched to a gene. Germline V lookup: CDR1 MDHEN, CDR2 SYDVKM. CDR3 nucleotide sequence: TGTGCCAGCAGTTCACCGACAGGGGGCGGATTTACTGAAGCTTTCTTT. Its translation: CASSSPTGGGFTEAFF.

The rearrangement uses TRBV6-5 and TRBJ2-3; possible D gene TRBD1, 5 bases. The germline V gene has CDR1 MNHEY and CDR2 SVGAGI. V lost 6 bases and J lost 2, with 9 bases in between. The CDR3 sequence is 13 residues long. In DNA form, the CDR3 reads TGTGCCAGCAGAGGGGTCTACACAGATACGCAGTATTTT. Translation gives CASRGVYTDTQYF.

This clone was seen once. The chain couples TRBV7-6 to TRBJ1-6; 10 nucleotides align to TRBD1. Germline-derived CDR1 and CDR2 are SGHVS and FNYEAQ. V lost 4 bases to trimming and J lost 6 bases; unmatched junction nucleotides: 9. The CDR3 is made up of 17 amino acids. The DNA of the CDR3 is TGTGCCAGCAGCTCCCTGGACCGGGACAGGGGTAATTCACCCCTCCACTTT. Its translation is CASSSLDRDRGNSPLHF.

V usage is TRBV18 and J usage is TRBJ1-2; D may be TRBD1 (5 bases). Germline CDR1 reads KGHSH; CDR2 reads LQKENI. The CDR3 has 16 residues. V lost 2 bases to trimming and J lost 4 bases, with 17 bases between them. As DNA, the CDR3 is TGTGCCAGCTCACCAGGGGCAAATCAGGGTAGCTATGGCTACACCTTC. Its translation is CASSPGANQGSYGYTF.

This clone was seen only once. The chain is built from TRBV7-2 and TRBJ1-4; D is uncertain. This CDR3 spans 14 amino acids. Germline CDR1 is SGHTA and CDR2 is FQGNSA. V gave up 1 base and J gave up 4 bases, with 7 bases separating them. The CDR3 DNA follows: TGTGCCAGCAGCTTAGGTCACGGTAATGAAAAACTGTTTTTT. Translating gives CASSLGHGNEKLFF.

V usage is TRBV5-4 and J usage is TRBJ1-1; TRBD1 matches 9 bases. The CDR3 spans 15 residues. CDR1 and CDR2 from the germline V gene are SGHNT and YYREEE (reference sequence). The V gene end was trimmed by 3 bases and the J gene end by 1 base; junction bases not matched to a gene: 4. CDR3 sequence reads: CASSWGQGRNTEAFF. Written as DNA, the CDR3 is TGTGCCAGCAGCTGGGGACAGGGAAGGAACACTGAAGCTTTCTTT.

The chain is built from TRBV5-1 and TRBJ2-7; 9 nucleotides align to TRBD1. V lost 0 bases to trimming and J lost 6 bases; unmatched junction nucleotides: 4. This CDR3 contains 14 residues. Germline CDR1 reads SGHRS; CDR2 reads YFSETQ. The CDR3 DNA reads TGCGCCAGCAGCTTGGGACAGGGGGTTAGCGAGCAGTACTTC. This encodes CASSLGQGVSEQYF.

The rearrangement uses TRBV11-2 and TRBJ1-3; D ambiguous. The CDR3 covers 15 residues. Trimming took off 0 bases at V and 4 bases at J, with 10 bases between the two ends. Germline V gene lookup returns CDR1 SGHAT and CDR2 FQNNGV. The CDR3: CASSLEFGLGNTIYF. For the CDR3, the DNA is TGTGCCAGCAGCTTAGAGTTCGGGTTAGGAAACACCATATATTTT.

CDR3 in amino acids: CASGQFQNTEAFF. The CDR3 region has the DNA TGTGCCAGTGGCCAGTTCCAAAACACTGAAGCTTTCTTT. V and J are TRBV19 and TRBJ1-1; D is uncertain. CDR3 length: 13 amino acids. Germline V gives CDR1 LNHDA, CDR2 SQIVND (reference sequence). The ends were cut back, 8 bases at V and 2 bases at J, with 12 bases in the middle.

J is TRBJ1-2 and V is TRBV5-1; D is possibly TRBD1 (6 bases). CDR1 is SGHRS, CDR2 YFSETQ, per germline. The CDR3 contains 12 residues. The V end lost 4 bases, the J end lost 6 bases, and 10 bases lay between the germline ends. This CDR3 is CASSPQGNGYTF. Here the CDR3 DNA reads TGCGCCAGCAGCCCTCAGGGGAATGGCTACACCTTC. Full variable domain (rest looked up from reference TRBV5-1 and TRBJ1-2): KAGVTQTPRYLIKTRGQQVTLSCSPISGHRSVSWYQQTPGQGLQFLFEYFSETQRNKGNFPGRFSGRQFSNSRSEMNVSTLELGDSALYLCASSPQGNGYTFGSGTRLTVV.

The rearrangement uses TRBV27 and TRBJ2-3; 11 bases are a match to TRBD2. CDR1 is MNHEY and CDR2 is SMNVEV in the germline V gene (reference sequence). The CDR3 totals 17 residues. Trimming took 2 bases from V and 2 from J; bases not matched to a gene: 6. CDR3 nucleotides: TGTGCCAGCAGTTTACAGAGACTAGCGGGGATCACAGATACGCAGTATTTT. Translating it yields CASSLQRLAGITDTQYF.

The chain joins TRBV27 to TRBJ1-2; D gene uncertain. The CDR3 is 14 residues long. Trimming stripped 4 bases from V and 4 bases from J, with 13 bases between. The germline CDR1 and CDR2 sequences are MNHEY and SMNVEV (reference sequence). The CDR3 sequence is CASSWRGAGYGYTF. The CDR3 DNA sequence: TGTGCCAGCAGTTGGCGGGGTGCCGGCTATGGCTACACCTTC.

The J gene is TRBJ1-1, the V gene TRBV6-1; tentative D call: TRBD1 (6 bases). From germline, CDR1 is MNHNS and CDR2 SASEGT. V was shortened by 5 bases and J by 2 bases, with 12 bases between the two germline ends. The CDR3 is 14 amino acids. CDR3 sequence (DNA): TGTGCCAGCAGTCGACAGGCATCTAACACTGAAGCTTTCTTT. It yields the protein CASSRQASNTEAFF.

The V call is TRBV28, the J call TRBJ1-5; D remains ambiguous. V shed 8 bases and J shed 2 bases, with 10 bases lying between them. CDR1 and CDR2 (germline): MDHEN, SYDVKM. The CDR3 spans 13 residues. The CDR3 DNA is TGTGCCAGCCGGTGGGCAGGCAATCAGCCCCAGCATTTT. Encoded protein: CASRWAGNQPQHF. The variable domain in full, completed from reference TRBV28 and TRBJ1-5, reads DVKVTQSSRYLVKRTGEKVFLECVQDMDHENMFWYRQDPGLGLRLIYFSYDVKMKEKGDIPEGYSVSREKKERFSLILESASTNQTSMYLCASRWAGNQPQHFGDGTRLSIL.

Here the CDR3 DNA reads TGCGCCAGCAGCTTGGCGGTCGGGAAAGGCTACGAGCAGTACTTC. This codes for CASSLAVGKGYEQYF. This sequence joins TRBV5-1 and TRBJ2-7; TRBD2 might be the D (5 bases). V was clipped by 0 bases and J by 3 bases, with 13 bases between them. This CDR3 is built from 15 residues. Looked up from germline, CDR1 is SGHRS and CDR2 is YFSETQ.

This clone appeared a single time. The chain is built from TRBV27 and TRBJ1-2; 8 bases map to TRBD1. The germline CDR1 and CDR2 sequences are MNHEY and SMNVEV (reference sequence). The CDR3 extends over 15 amino acids. V trimming: 4 bases; J trimming: 0 bases; junction bases outside the gene matches: 4. The CDR3 spells CASSSQGAPNYGYTF. The CDR3 nucleotides read TGTGCCAGCAGTTCCCAGGGGGCCCCTAACTATGGCTACACCTTC.

This chain connects TRBV4-1 to TRBJ2-5; 11 nucleotides line up with TRBD1. The trim removed 4 bases at V and 2 bases at J, leaving 3 bases unmatched. CDR3 length: 15 amino acids. Per the germline V gene, CDR1 is MGHRA and CDR2 is YSYEKL. The CDR3 nucleotides read TGCGCCAGCAGCCCGGGACAGGGGGGGCAAGAGACCCAGTACTTC. Translating it yields CASSPGQGGQETQYF.

The genes are TRBV6-5 and TRBJ1-4, with TRBD1 matching over 9 bases. Germline CDR1 and CDR2: MNHEY and SVGAGI. The CDR3 consists of 14 residues. Losses at the gene ends were 6 bases for V and 10 bases for J; bases not matched to a gene: 9. The CDR3 here is CASRRQGEIGKLFF. CDR3 nucleotides: TGTGCCAGCAGAAGACAGGGGGAGATCGGAAAACTGTTTTTT.

The chain uses TRBV2 and TRBJ2-1; maybe TRBD2 (6 bases). The germline V gene has CDR1 SNHLY and CDR2 FYNNEI. This CDR3 spans 15 amino acids. Trimming took 6 bases from V and 2 from J, leaving 14 bases between them. Here the CDR3 DNA reads TGTGCCAGCAGGCGGGACCACACCCCCTACAATGAGCAGTTCTTC. Encoded protein: CASRRDHTPYNEQFF.

This clone has a single count. The chain couples TRBV18 to TRBJ2-6; tentative D call: TRBD1 (6 bases). V lost 6 bases to trimming and J lost 1 base, with 10 bases between them. Germline-derived CDR1 and CDR2 are KGHSH and LQKENI. This CDR3 has 15 residues. The CDR3 sequence: CASSVTGSGANVLTF. CDR3 bases: TGTGCCAGCTCCGTTACAGGGTCTGGGGCCAACGTCCTGACTTTC.

This clone has more than one count but fewer than ten. The chain has TRBV30 and TRBJ1-2, with 10 bases fitting TRBD1. The V segment lost 7 bases and the J segment 2 bases; nucleotides outside the gene matches: 4. Germline V gene sequence: CDR1 GTSNPN, CDR2 SVGIG (reference sequence). The CDR3 totals 13 residues. The CDR3 region is CALPTGGNYGYTF. The CDR3 region has the DNA TGTGCCTTGCCGACAGGGGGCAACTATGGCTACACCTTC.

The J gene is TRBJ1-5, the V gene TRBV11-2; 8 nucleotides agree with TRBD1. Per germline, CDR1 SGHAT and CDR2 FQNNGV. Trimming took 0 bases from V and 7 from J; bases not matched to a gene: 5. The CDR3 is made up of 15 amino acids. This chain's CDR3 is CASSLDPGGGQPQHF. The CDR3 DNA is TGTGCCAGCAGCTTAGATCCAGGGGGCGGCCAGCCCCAGCATTTT. The variable domain in full, completed from reference TRBV11-2 and TRBJ1-5, reads EAGVAQSPRYKIIEKRQSVAFWCNPISGHATLYWYQQILGQGPKLLIQFQNNGVVDDSQLPKDRFSAERLKGVDSTLKIQPAKLEDSAVYLCASSLDPGGGQPQHFGDGTRLSIL.

The chain uses TRBV4-2 and TRBJ2-7; 7 nucleotides match TRBD1. The germline CDR1 and CDR2 sequences are LGHNA and YNFKEQ. J gave up 0 bases and V 4 bases, and 3 bases lay outside the gene matches. CDR3 length equals 14 residues. CDR3: CASSLRDSSYEQYF. Written as DNA, the CDR3 is TGTGCCAGCAGCCTCCGGGACAGCTCCTACGAGCAGTACTTC.

Only one count was recorded for this clone. V gene TRBV28 combines with J gene TRBJ2-1; 7 bases match TRBD2. From germline, CDR1 is MDHEN and CDR2 SYDVKM. The CDR3 length is 16 residues. Unmatched junction bases numbered 13, after V lost 3 bases and J lost 8 bases. The chain's CDR3 is CASSLPPGTIGYEQFF. CDR3 nucleotides: TGTGCCAGCAGTTTGCCTCCCGGGACTATAGGTTATGAGCAGTTCTTC.

The chain couples TRBV6-6 to TRBJ1-4; the D is unclear. V was shortened by 5 bases and J by 0 bases, with 10 bases between the two germline ends. CDR1 MNHNY and CDR2 SVGAGI come from the germline V gene (reference sequence). The CDR3 has 15 residues. CDR3 DNA sequence: TGTGCCAGCAGTACCTACAGTGCAACTAATGAAAAACTGTTTTTT. Translating it yields CASSTYSATNEKLFF.

CDR3 DNA: TGTGCCAGTACCTATCCCTGGGACAAGGGGAAAGAGACCCAGTACTTC. Translation: CASTYPWDKGKETQYF. This chain joins TRBV19 and TRBJ2-5; D might be TRBD1 (6 bases). Trimming pared 7 bases from V and 3 bases from J, leaving 21 bases between. This CDR3 has 16 residues. CDR1 is LNHDA and CDR2 is SQIVND in the germline V gene (reference sequence).